This T cell receptor beta chain was retrieved from a study of T-cell memory formation after mild COVID-19. Study results and caveats: CM and EM subsets held most contracting CD4+ clones; EMRA held CD8+ ones.

Germline CDR1 is SGHTA and CDR2 is FQGNSA. The CDR3 spans 13 residues. Trimming took 6 bases from V and 9 from J, leaving 15 bases between them. This clonotype was seen a few times. The antigen is unknown. TCRdb itself ran the 5' RACE reads through MiXCR, one entry per CDR3 protein. The table lists nearly 40,000 distinct CDR3 sequences, about 6.1% of them singletons. The source material was PBMCs or a T cell subset sorted from them (not recorded which). The chain joins TRBV7-2 to TRBJ1-5; D not resolved. This TCR came from an adult who had mild COVID-19 (a few samples of this study predate the infection). Cell type and time point are not known. CDR3 in amino acids: CASSPTPDRPQHF. The CDR3 DNA reads as TGTGCCAGCAGTCCCACGCCGGACCGGCCCCAGCATTTT. The full variable domain, in which reference TRBV7-2 and TRBJ1-5 provide the parts outside the CDR3, is GAGVSQSPSNKVTEKGKDVELRCDPISGHTALYWYRQSLGQGLEFLIYFQGNSAPDKSGLPSDRFSAERTGGSVSTLTIQRTQQEDSAVYLCASSPTPDRPQHFGDGTRLSIL.